The rows below give T cell receptor beta chains drawn from one sample of a study of cytomegalovirus exposure and HLA in healthy donors. This table comes from immunoSEQ multiplex PCR, and its TCRdb copy is limited to in-frame clones, with some not included. This sample has about 200,000 clones; 75% to 85% occur once, and the top ten carry 0.35% to 0.5%. The source material was PBMCs. These receptors all stem from a male donor in good health and CMV-seropositive. Each CDR3 is given with its conserved first and last residue. D genes are given only for firm matches. A row's size may be missing; if present it is once, few, many or a size class.

clone_size: -; v_call: TRBV4-3; d_call: TRBD1; j_call: TRBJ2-5; cdr3_aa: CASSHGRDRQETQYF; cdr3_nt: TGCGCCAGCAGCCATGGCCGGGACAGGCAAGAGACCCAGTACTTC
clone_size: -; v_call: TRBV5-1; d_call: -; j_call: TRBJ2-5; cdr3_aa: CASSYGTPGGGETQYF; cdr3_nt: TGCGCCAGCAGCTATGGAACCCCAGGGGGAGGAGAGACCCAGTACTTC
clone_size: -; v_call: TRBV7-9; d_call: TRBD2; j_call: TRBJ2-1; cdr3_aa: CSSSGGDEQFF; cdr3_nt: TGTTCCAGCTCGGGGGGGGATGAGCAGTTCTTC
clone_size: -; v_call: TRBV19; d_call: TRBD1; j_call: TRBJ1-1; cdr3_aa: CASSVGQVLGGTEAFF; cdr3_nt: TGTGCCAGTAGTGTTGGACAGGTCTTAGGGGGCACTGAAGCTTTCTTT
clone_size: -; v_call: TRBV28; d_call: TRBD1; j_call: TRBJ2-3; cdr3_aa: CASTFSTGYGDTQYF; cdr3_nt: TGTGCCAGCACCTTTTCGACAGGGTATGGAGATACGCAGTATTTT
clone_size: -; v_call: TRBV6-1; d_call: -; j_call: TRBJ2-3; cdr3_aa: CASAPLPSSTDTQYF; cdr3_nt: TGTGCCAGCGCGCCTCTTCCCTCTAGCACAGATACGCAGTATTTT
clone_size: -; v_call: TRBV6-5; d_call: TRBD2; j_call: TRBJ2-1; cdr3_aa: CASSYSELANEQFF; cdr3_nt: TGTGCCAGCAGTTACTCCGAACTAGCGAATGAGCAGTTCTTC
clone_size: -; v_call: TRBV27; d_call: TRBD1; j_call: TRBJ2-5; cdr3_aa: CASRDRGGTTQYF; cdr3_nt: TGTGCCAGCAGAGACAGGGGAGGTACGACCCAGTACTTC
clone_size: -; v_call: TRBV9; d_call: -; j_call: TRBJ2-1; cdr3_aa: CASSVDGSRYNEQFF; cdr3_nt: TGTGCCAGCAGCGTAGACGGGAGCCGATACAATGAGCAGTTCTTC
clone_size: -; v_call: TRBV16; d_call: -; j_call: TRBJ1-2; cdr3_aa: CASSPPQQAAYYGYTF; cdr3_nt: TGTGCCAGCAGCCCCCCCCAACAGGCTGCTTACTATGGCTACACCTTC
clone_size: -; v_call: TRBV18; d_call: TRBD2; j_call: TRBJ2-4; cdr3_aa: CASSPNGGRLNIQYF; cdr3_nt: TGTGCCAGCTCACCCAATGGCGGGAGGCTAAACATTCAGTACTTC
clone_size: -; v_call: TRBV19; d_call: TRBD2; j_call: TRBJ2-7; cdr3_aa: CASSNGGVSYEQYF; cdr3_nt: TGTGCCAGTAGTAATGGGGGGGTCTCCTACGAGCAGTACTTC
clone_size: -; v_call: TRBV15; d_call: TRBD1; j_call: TRBJ2-7; cdr3_aa: CATADRDDYEQYF; cdr3_nt: TGTGCCACCGCCGACAGGGATGACTACGAGCAGTACTTC
clone_size: -; v_call: TRBV5-4; d_call: -; j_call: TRBJ2-7; cdr3_aa: CASSFRGGERYF; cdr3_nt: TGTGCCAGCAGCTTCCGGGGCGGGGAGCGGTACTTC
clone_size: -; v_call: TRBV5-4; d_call: -; j_call: TRBJ2-5; cdr3_aa: CASSHIQGGEETQYF; cdr3_nt: TGTGCCAGCAGCCATATACAGGGGGGGGAAGAGACCCAGTACTTC
clone_size: -; v_call: TRBV7-2; d_call: TRBD1; j_call: TRBJ1-3; cdr3_aa: CASSPGTGVTIYF; cdr3_nt: TGTGCCAGCAGCCCGGGGACAGGGGTAACCATATATTTT
clone_size: -; v_call: TRBV7-2; d_call: -; j_call: TRBJ2-5; cdr3_aa: CASSSRETQYF; cdr3_nt: TGTGCCAGCAGCTCCAGGGAGACCCAGTACTTC
clone_size: -; v_call: TRBV5-1; d_call: -; j_call: TRBJ1-1; cdr3_aa: CASSLLPSGNTEAFF; cdr3_nt: TGCGCCAGCAGCTTGTTACCGTCGGGGAACACTGAAGCTTTCTTT
clone_size: -; v_call: TRBV4-3; d_call: -; j_call: TRBJ2-3; cdr3_aa: CASSQEVSGRSADTQYF; cdr3_nt: TGCGCCAGCAGCCAAGAAGTTTCGGGGAGGTCCGCAGATACGCAGTATTTT
clone_size: -; v_call: TRBV19; d_call: -; j_call: TRBJ1-5; cdr3_aa: CASSIEYSNQPQHF; cdr3_nt: TGTGCCAGTAGTATCGAGTATAGCAATCAGCCCCAGCATTTT
clone_size: -; v_call: TRBV6-6; d_call: -; j_call: TRBJ2-1; cdr3_aa: CASSYWTGDGNEQFF; cdr3_nt: TGTGCCAGCAGTTACTGGACGGGAGACGGCAATGAGCAGTTCTTC
clone_size: once; v_call: TRBV7-2; d_call: TRBD2; j_call: TRBJ2-7; cdr3_aa: CASSPGLAGVTYEQYF; cdr3_nt: TGTGCCAGCAGTCCGGGACTAGCGGGGGTAACCTACGAGCAGTACTTC
clone_size: few; v_call: TRBV5-5; d_call: -; j_call: TRBJ2-2; cdr3_aa: CASSLAVTGELFF; cdr3_nt: TGTGCCAGCAGCTTGGCGGTTACCGGGGAGCTGTTTTTT
clone_size: -; v_call: TRBV2; d_call: -; j_call: TRBJ2-5; cdr3_aa: CASVFGPQQETQYF; cdr3_nt: TGTGCCAGCGTCTTCGGTCCCCAACAAGAGACCCAGTACTTC
clone_size: few; v_call: TRBV7-2; d_call: -; j_call: TRBJ2-1; cdr3_aa: CASSPLGGFNEQFF; cdr3_nt: TGTGCCAGCAGCCCCCTCGGGGGTTTCAATGAGCAGTTCTTC
clone_size: -; v_call: TRBV5-1; d_call: -; j_call: TRBJ1-4; cdr3_aa: CASSPNDWHEKLFF; cdr3_nt: TGCGCCAGCAGTCCAAACGACTGGCATGAAAAACTGTTTTTT
clone_size: -; v_call: TRBV19; d_call: -; j_call: TRBJ1-5; cdr3_aa: CASSILANQPQHF; cdr3_nt: TGTGCCAGTAGTATCTTGGCCAATCAGCCCCAGCATTTT
clone_size: -; v_call: TRBV5-1; d_call: -; j_call: TRBJ1-1; cdr3_aa: CASSLGLRDGTEAFF; cdr3_nt: TGCGCCAGCAGCTTGGGGTTGCGGGACGGAACTGAAGCTTTCTTT
clone_size: -; v_call: TRBV6-5; d_call: -; j_call: TRBJ2-7; cdr3_aa: CASTPGTQTYEQYF; cdr3_nt: TGTGCCAGCACCCCTGGGACTCAAACCTACGAGCAGTACTTC
clone_size: -; v_call: TRBV15; d_call: TRBD2; j_call: TRBJ2-7; cdr3_aa: CATSRDAGTSGEQYF; cdr3_nt: TGTGCCACCAGCAGAGATGCCGGGACTAGCGGCGAGCAGTACTTC
clone_size: -; v_call: TRBV19; d_call: TRBD1; j_call: TRBJ2-5; cdr3_aa: CASSTTSQGAGETQYF; cdr3_nt: TGTGCCAGTAGTACCACCTCCCAGGGGGCAGGGGAGACCCAGTACTTC
clone_size: few; v_call: TRBV7-2; d_call: TRBD1; j_call: TRBJ1-4; cdr3_aa: CASSLGSPGGSEKLFF; cdr3_nt: TGTGCCAGCAGCTTAGGCTCCCCAGGGGGCAGTGAAAAACTGTTTTTT
clone_size: -; v_call: TRBV13; d_call: -; j_call: TRBJ2-1; cdr3_aa: CASSFSTYNEQFF; cdr3_nt: TGTGCCAGCAGCTTCTCTACTTACAATGAGCAGTTCTTC
clone_size: -; v_call: TRBV2; d_call: -; j_call: TRBJ1-3; cdr3_aa: CASSDSVAGNTIYF; cdr3_nt: TGTGCCAGCAGTGATTCGGTGGCTGGAAACACCATATATTTT
clone_size: -; v_call: TRBV7-6; d_call: -; j_call: TRBJ2-7; cdr3_aa: CASSPGTGTFRYEQYF; cdr3_nt: TGTGCCAGCAGCCCAGGGACCGGGACATTCCGCTACGAGCAGTACTTC
clone_size: -; v_call: TRBV11-3; d_call: TRBD1; j_call: TRBJ2-7; cdr3_aa: CASSLGGGRGLYEQYF; cdr3_nt: TGTGCCAGCAGCTTAGGTGGAGGCAGGGGGCTCTACGAGCAGTACTTC
clone_size: few; v_call: TRBV4-3; d_call: -; j_call: TRBJ2-7; cdr3_aa: CASSQVGSSYEQYF; cdr3_nt: TGCGCCAGCAGCCAAGTGGGCAGTTCCTACGAGCAGTACTTC
clone_size: -; v_call: TRBV30; d_call: -; j_call: TRBJ1-5; cdr3_aa: CAWSVRGKVRPPGNQPQHF; cdr3_nt: TGTGCCTGGAGTGTACGGGGTAAAGTAAGACCACCCGGCAACCAGCCCCAGCATTTT
clone_size: -; v_call: TRBV2; d_call: -; j_call: TRBJ2-7; cdr3_aa: CASVGQGKVEQYF; cdr3_nt: TGTGCCAGCGTAGGGCAGGGGAAGGTCGAGCAGTACTTC
clone_size: -; v_call: TRBV9; d_call: -; j_call: TRBJ2-3; cdr3_aa: CASSVAPGGGTDTQYF; cdr3_nt: TGTGCCAGCAGCGTAGCTCCCGGCGGTGGCACAGATACGCAGTATTTT
clone_size: -; v_call: TRBV30; d_call: -; j_call: TRBJ1-5; cdr3_aa: CAWSGEPRYGQPQHF; cdr3_nt: TGTGCCTGGAGCGGAGAGCCCCGGTATGGACAGCCCCAGCATTTT
clone_size: few; v_call: TRBV7-3; d_call: TRBD1; j_call: TRBJ2-1; cdr3_aa: CASSEQGGSYNEQFF; cdr3_nt: TGTGCCAGCAGCGAACAGGGGGGCTCCTACAATGAGCAGTTCTTC
clone_size: -; v_call: TRBV9; d_call: TRBD2; j_call: TRBJ2-1; cdr3_aa: CASSLLAGGNNEQFF; cdr3_nt: TGTGCCAGCAGCCTACTAGCGGGAGGGAACAATGAGCAGTTCTTC
clone_size: -; v_call: TRBV30; d_call: TRBD1; j_call: TRBJ1-2; cdr3_aa: CASGTGGYGYTF; cdr3_nt: TGTGCCTCAGGGACAGGTGGCTATGGCTACACCTTC
clone_size: -; v_call: TRBV29-1; d_call: TRBD2; j_call: TRBJ2-3; cdr3_aa: CSGRLAGAQDTQYF; cdr3_nt: TGCAGCGGTCGACTAGCGGGAGCCCAAGATACGCAGTATTTT
clone_size: -; v_call: TRBV29-1; d_call: -; j_call: TRBJ2-3; cdr3_aa: CSVEGADTDTQYF; cdr3_nt: TGCAGCGTTGAAGGGGCAGACACAGATACGCAGTATTTT
clone_size: -; v_call: TRBV6-5; d_call: TRBD1; j_call: TRBJ2-7; cdr3_aa: CASSQTDRTSYEQYF; cdr3_nt: TGTGCCAGCAGCCAAACGGACAGGACTTCCTACGAGCAGTACTTC
clone_size: -; v_call: TRBV27; d_call: -; j_call: TRBJ2-2; cdr3_aa: CASSLAGARNDGELFF; cdr3_nt: TGTGCCAGCAGTTTGGCTGGGGCAAGGAATGACGGGGAGCTGTTTTTT
clone_size: once; v_call: TRBV5-4; d_call: TRBD2; j_call: TRBJ2-3; cdr3_aa: CASSPTPTSGGAHF; cdr3_nt: TGTGCCAGCAGCCCGACTCCTACTAGCGGGGGAGCGCATTTT
clone_size: -; v_call: TRBV5-6; d_call: -; j_call: TRBJ2-7; cdr3_aa: CASKWQGSSYEQYF; cdr3_nt: TGTGCCAGCAAATGGCAGGGCTCCTCCTACGAGCAGTACTTC
clone_size: -; v_call: TRBV18; d_call: -; j_call: TRBJ1-3; cdr3_aa: CASSPQGRGSGNTIYF; cdr3_nt: TGTGCCAGCTCACCACAGGGCAGGGGCTCTGGAAACACCATATATTTT
clone_size: -; v_call: TRBV15; d_call: -; j_call: TRBJ1-4; cdr3_aa: CATRSEKLFF; cdr3_nt: TGTGCCACCAGGTCGGAAAAACTGTTTTTT
clone_size: -; v_call: TRBV28; d_call: -; j_call: TRBJ1-3; cdr3_aa: CASSFSDMANTIYF; cdr3_nt: TGTGCCAGCAGTTTCTCGGACATGGCAAACACCATATATTTT
clone_size: -; v_call: TRBV6-5; d_call: TRBD2; j_call: TRBJ2-5; cdr3_aa: CASKTGLAVSETQYF; cdr3_nt: TGTGCCAGTAAAACGGGACTAGCTGTGTCTGAGACCCAGTACTTC
clone_size: -; v_call: TRBV19; d_call: -; j_call: TRBJ1-5; cdr3_aa: CASSLQGLNKPQHF; cdr3_nt: TGTGCCAGTAGCTTACAGGGTCTCAATAAGCCCCAGCATTTT
clone_size: -; v_call: TRBV7-9; d_call: TRBD2; j_call: TRBJ2-7; cdr3_aa: CASSLAGSGGYEQYF; cdr3_nt: TGTGCCAGCAGCTTAGCCGGTAGCGGGGGGTACGAGCAGTACTTC
clone_size: -; v_call: TRBV7-3; d_call: TRBD1; j_call: TRBJ1-1; cdr3_aa: CASSLEGASTEAFF; cdr3_nt: TGTGCCAGCAGCTTGGAGGGGGCGAGTACTGAAGCTTTCTTT
clone_size: -; v_call: TRBV18; d_call: TRBD1; j_call: TRBJ1-1; cdr3_aa: CASSLNRGDVAEAFF; cdr3_nt: TGTGCCAGCTCACTTAACAGGGGGGATGTCGCTGAAGCTTTCTTT
clone_size: -; v_call: TRBV30; d_call: -; j_call: TRBJ1-2; cdr3_aa: CAWKWKGRGGYGYTF; cdr3_nt: TGTGCCTGGAAATGGAAGGGCAGAGGAGGCTATGGCTACACCTTC